Listed here are 31 T cell receptor beta chains from one sample, sequenced in a study of shared clonotypes between healthy human individuals. Clones were sequenced by immunoSEQ multiplex PCR, and TCRdb holds only the in-frame ones, with some missing. This table holds hundreds of thousands of clones, more than 95% found once. Sequencing was carried out using naive CD4+ T cells sorted from blood. Subset given: CD45RA+ positively selected. The receptors come from a woman aged 25 to 39 in good health.

This chain links TRBV18 with TRBJ1-4; 7 bases agree with TRBD1. The V segment lost 3 bases and the J segment 8 bases; nucleotides outside the gene matches: 6. The CDR3 has 14 residues. Germline loops: CDR1 KGHSH, CDR2 LQKENI. The CDR3 DNA reads TGTGCCAGCTCACCGGGCAGGGGGAGCGAAAAACTGTTTTTT. It codes for CASSPGRGSEKLFF.

The chain joins TRBV18 to TRBJ2-7; D possibly uses TRBD1 or TRBD2 (5 bases each). Germline CDR1 is KGHSH and CDR2 is LQKENI. The CDR3 covers 15 residues. V shed 3 bases and J shed 6 bases, with 18 bases lying between them. The CDR3 sequence: CASSPSEGLDLEQYF. CDR3 bases: TGTGCCAGCTCACCGAGCGAGGGGCTCGATCTCGAGCAGTACTTC.

The chain joins TRBV19 to TRBJ2-3, with D unclear. CDR1 is LNHDA, CDR2 SQIVND, per germline (reference sequence). The CDR3 has 17 residues. Trimming shortened V by 6 bases and J by 0 bases, and 19 bases separated the two germline ends. CDR3 residues: CASRGGLGSVSTDTQYF. In nucleotides, the CDR3 is TGTGCCAGTAGGGGTGGTCTCGGGTCCGTTAGCACAGATACGCAGTATTTT. The full variable domain, in which reference TRBV19 and TRBJ2-3 provide the parts outside the CDR3, is DGGITQSPKYLFRKEGQNVTLSCEQNLNHDAMYWYRQDPGQGLRLIYYSQIVNDFQKGDIAEGYSVSREKKESFPLTVTSAQKNPTAFYLCASRGGLGSVSTDTQYFGPGTRLTVL.

This chain joins TRBV2 and TRBJ2-3; 7 nucleotides line up with TRBD1. The germline CDR1 and CDR2 sequences are SNHLY and FYNNEI. V lost 7 bases, J lost 1 base, and 2 bases stayed unmatched. This CDR3 is 13 amino acids long. As DNA, the CDR3 is TGTGCCAGCAATACAGGGGGCACAGATACGCAGTATTTT. Protein product: CASNTGGTDTQYF.

The genes are TRBV27 and TRBJ2-6; TRBD1 matches at 7 bases. Germline assignment: CDR1 MNHEY and CDR2 SMNVEV (reference sequence). The ends lost 5 bases at V and 0 bases at J; junction bases unmatched: 1. The CDR3 length is 15 residues. The CDR3 DNA sequence: TGTGCCAGCAGTGGACAGGACTCTGGGGCCAACGTCCTGACTTTC. Amino acids: CASSGQDSGANVLTF.

V gene TRBV6-1 combines with J gene TRBJ2-2; possibly TRBD1 for D (5 bases). Trimming stripped 4 bases from V and 4 bases from J, with 7 bases between. Looked up from germline, CDR1 is MNHNS and CDR2 is SASEGT. The CDR3 has 13 amino acids. The DNA of the CDR3 is TGTGCCAGCAGTGCTCAGGGCACCGGGGAGCTGTTTTTT. It codes for CASSAQGTGELFF.

The chain carries TRBV2 and TRBJ2-1; no definite D call. CDR3 length: 13 amino acids. V lost 6 bases, J lost 15 bases, and 21 bases lay in between. Germline V lookup: CDR1 SNHLY, CDR2 FYNNEI. The CDR3 sequence: CASSSKPRVHLFF. CDR3 sequence (DNA): TGTGCCAGCAGCTCCAAACCTAGAGTGCACCTGTTCTTC.

The J gene is TRBJ1-3, the V gene TRBV4-1; tentative D call: TRBD1 (5 bases). Germline V lookup: CDR1 MGHRA, CDR2 YSYEKL. Trimming cost V 1 base and J 0 bases, with 13 bases left between them. This CDR3 spans 17 amino acids. CDR3 sequence: CASSQGDGGNSGNTIYF. The DNA for the CDR3 is TGCGCCAGCAGCCAAGGCGACGGGGGAAACTCTGGAAACACCATATATTTT.

V usage is TRBV28 and J usage is TRBJ2-7; 12 bases line up with TRBD2. The CDR3 contains 16 residues. CDR1 is MDHEN and CDR2 is SYDVKM in the germline V gene. The V and J ends lost 5 bases and 5 bases, in that order; junction bases with no gene match: 10. The CDR3 protein is CASSGSSGRAFHEQYF. Here the CDR3 DNA reads TGTGCCAGCAGTGGTTCTAGCGGGAGGGCCTTTCACGAGCAGTACTTC.

J is TRBJ2-3 and V is TRBV28; D may be TRBD2 (5 bases). CDR3 length: 15 amino acids. Per the germline V gene, CDR1 is MDHEN and CDR2 is SYDVKM. Trimming cost V 8 bases and J 2 bases, with 17 bases left between them. CDR3 sequence (DNA): TGTGCCAGCCCCCCTCGGGATTGGAACACAGATACGCAGTATTTT. This translates into CASPPRDWNTDTQYF.

The chain joins TRBV19 to TRBJ2-2; 8 nucleotides agree with TRBD2. CDR3 length: 15 residues. Germline V lookup: CDR1 LNHDA, CDR2 SQIVND (reference sequence). The V gene end was trimmed by 5 bases and the J gene end by 3 bases; junction bases not matched to a gene: 5. The CDR3: CASSPPGRDTGELFF. DNA of the CDR3: TGTGCCAGTAGTCCCCCCGGGAGGGACACCGGGGAGCTGTTTTTT.

The chain carries TRBV11-1 and TRBJ1-3; D unresolved. This CDR3 region has 13 residues. Trimming stripped 6 bases from V and 4 bases from J, with 10 bases between. Germline assignment: CDR1 SGHAT and CDR2 FQDESV (reference sequence). The CDR3: CASSDFSGNTIYF. The CDR3 DNA is TGTGCCAGCAGTGACTTTTCCGGAAACACCATATATTTT.

V and J are TRBV6-5 and TRBJ2-7; TRBD1 matches 9 bases. Losses at the gene ends were 4 bases for V and 5 bases for J; bases not matched to a gene: 6. In germline, CDR1 is MNHEY, CDR2 SVGAGI. The CDR3 is 14 amino acids. CDR3 sequence reads: CASSSGQGTHEQYF. In DNA, the CDR3 is TGTGCCAGCAGTTCGGGACAGGGCACCCACGAGCAGTACTTC.

This clone appeared once. The V gene is TRBV4-1, the J gene TRBJ1-1; 7 bases align to TRBD1. The V and J ends lost 4 bases and 5 bases, in that order; junction bases with no gene match: 10. CDR1 is MGHRA, CDR2 YSYEKL, per germline. This CDR3 is 15 amino acids long. CDR3 protein: CASSPGTARRTEAFF. The CDR3 nucleotides read TGCGCCAGCAGCCCAGGGACAGCCCGGCGGACTGAAGCTTTCTTT.

The chain recombines TRBV5-5 with TRBJ2-7; 9 bases are a match to TRBD1. Germline V gives CDR1 SGHKS, CDR2 YYEKEE (reference sequence). V was pared by 3 bases and J by 7 bases, with 8 bases of the junction left unmatched. This CDR3 region has 14 residues. CDR3 DNA sequence: TGTGCCAGCAGCTCAGGGACAGGGCTTGGAGAGCAGTACTTC. Residues: CASSSGTGLGEQYF.

The V call is TRBV18, the J call TRBJ1-1, with 7 bases identical to TRBD1. Germline CDR1 KGHSH, CDR2 LQKENI. The CDR3 runs to 16 residues. V trimming: 5 bases; J trimming: 1 base; junction bases outside the gene matches: 10. The CDR3 loop reads CASSFSGTVSNTEAFF. The CDR3 DNA reads as TGTGCCAGCTCATTCTCCGGGACAGTATCGAACACTGAAGCTTTCTTT.

This chain uses TRBV2 with TRBJ2-1; D ambiguous. Trimming left V 3 bases short and J 7 bases short, with 10 bases between. CDR3 length: 13 residues. Germline-derived CDR1 and CDR2 are SNHLY and FYNNEI. CDR3 coding DNA: TGTGCCAGCAGTGACGGACCGGGTAATGAGCAGTTCTTC. As protein: CASSDGPGNEQFF.

The chain couples TRBV23-1 to TRBJ2-7, with 7 bases aligning to TRBD2. TRBV23-1 is an open reading frame whose function is uncertain. The length of the CDR3 is 15 residues. J was trimmed by 4 bases and V by 7 bases; bases with no gene match: 13. CDR3 amino acids: CASTPPWRERYEQYF. In DNA form, the CDR3 reads TGCGCCAGCACCCCCCCCTGGCGGGAGCGGTACGAGCAGTACTTC.

The J gene is TRBJ1-2, the V gene TRBV11-2; 9 bases fit TRBD1. Germline V gives CDR1 SGHAT, CDR2 FQNNGV. J gave up 5 bases and V 1 base, and 2 bases lay outside the gene matches. The CDR3 spans 14 residues. The CDR3 sequence: CASSLGDRDYGYTF. CDR3 bases: TGTGCCAGCAGCTTAGGGGACAGGGATTATGGCTACACCTTC.

The CDR3 is CASSAAGTTSYEQYF. CDR3 coding DNA: TGTGCCAGTAGTGCCGCCGGGACAACTTCCTACGAGCAGTACTTC. The chain carries TRBV19 and TRBJ2-7; a weak D match, TRBD1 (6 bases). The CDR3 length is 15 residues. Looked up from germline, CDR1 is LNHDA and CDR2 is SQIVND (reference sequence). Deletions cut 5 bases from V and 1 base from J, with 15 bases between. The full variable domain, its missing parts supplied by reference TRBV19 and TRBJ2-7, is DGGITQSPKYLFRKEGQNVTLSCEQNLNHDAMYWYRQDPGQGLRLIYYSQIVNDFQKGDIAEGYSVSREKKESFPLTVTSAQKNPTAFYLCASSAAGTTSYEQYFGPGTRLTVT.

The genes are TRBV7-9 and TRBJ2-7; D may be TRBD1 (6 bases). The CDR3 has 13 amino acids. V was shortened by 4 bases and J by 3 bases, with 10 bases between the two germline ends. Germline CDR1 is SEHNR and CDR2 is FQNEAQ (reference sequence). The CDR3 nucleotides are TGTGCCAGCAGCTCACCACAGGGCTACGAGCAGTACTTC. It is translated as CASSSPQGYEQYF.

The chain carries TRBV28 and TRBJ2-3; TRBD2 matches 7 bases. Germline loops: CDR1 MDHEN, CDR2 SYDVKM. The CDR3 consists of 15 residues. The junction had 6 bases not matched to a gene; V was cut back by 2 bases and J by 4 bases. CDR3 amino acids: CASSLQTSKADTQYF. CDR3 nucleotide sequence: TGTGCCAGCAGTTTACAGACTAGCAAAGCAGATACGCAGTATTTT.

This chain links TRBV6-5 with TRBJ2-3; D is possibly TRBD2 (6 bases). The ends were cut back, 0 bases at V and 1 base at J, with 11 bases in the middle. Germline V lookup: CDR1 MNHEY, CDR2 SVGAGI. The CDR3 totals 16 residues. CDR3 nucleotides: TGTGCCAGCAGTTACTCCACTCCGGGAGGCACAGATACGCAGTATTTT. Its translation: CASSYSTPGGTDTQYF.

V usage is TRBV7-2 and J usage is TRBJ2-5, with D perhaps TRBD1 (5 bases). The J call could be wrong; TRBJ2-7 is a better fit for the DNA end. Germline V gene lookup returns CDR1 SGHTA and CDR2 FQGNSA. CDR3 length equals 16 residues. The CDR3 DNA sequence: TGTGCCAGCAGCTTCAGGGATTACGGAAGCTCCTACGAGCAGTACTTC. Translating it yields CASSFRDYGSSYEQYF.

The chain carries TRBV7-9 and TRBJ2-7; TRBD1 matches at 8 bases. V dropped 1 base and J dropped 4; count of bases not matched to a gene: 6. This CDR3 has 15 amino acids. The germline V gene encodes CDR1 SEHNR and CDR2 FQNEAQ (reference sequence). The CDR3: CASSLEVRGQYEQYF. DNA for the CDR3: TGTGCCAGCAGCTTAGAGGTCAGGGGGCAATACGAGCAGTACTTC.

The chain has TRBV5-1 and TRBJ2-2; D unclear. The V gene's germline CDR1 is SGHRS and CDR2 YFSETQ. CDR3 length: 15 residues. V dropped 3 bases and J dropped 0 bases, with 9 bases sitting between them. Here the CDR3 reads CASSYGSPNTGELFF. As DNA, the CDR3 is TGCGCCAGCAGCTATGGGTCCCCGAACACCGGGGAGCTGTTTTTT.

The chain has TRBV23-1 and TRBJ1-1, with D possibly TRBD1 on 6 matching bases. TRBV23-1 falls under the ORF class, with uncertain function. CDR3 size: 13 residues. Trimming left V 3 bases short and J 3 bases short, with 8 bases between. The CDR3 DNA sequence: TGCGCCAGCAGTCATCAGGGGTACACTGAAGCTTTCTTT. This encodes CASSHQGYTEAFF.

This clone was counted once. The chain carries TRBV27 and TRBJ2-5, with 7 bases matching TRBD1. This CDR3 has 20 amino acids. Germline trimming cut 5 bases from V and 0 bases from J; bases unmatched to any gene: 21. The V gene's germline CDR1 is MNHEY and CDR2 SMNVEV (reference sequence). For the CDR3, the DNA is TGTGCCAGCAGTCTCGTTCAGGCCGACAGGGCCGAACCTTACCAAGAGACCCAGTACTTC. This codes for CASSLVQADRAEPYQETQYF.

The rearrangement joins TRBV5-1 to TRBJ2-2; D unclear. CDR3 length: 15 residues. The V gene lost 2 bases and the J gene lost 0 bases, with 8 bases spanning the gap. Germline assignment: CDR1 SGHRS and CDR2 YFSETQ. The CDR3 DNA is TGCGCCAGCAGCTTTTCGGACCCGAACACCGGGGAGCTGTTTTTT. Its translation: CASSFSDPNTGELFF.

V and J are TRBV5-1 and TRBJ2-7; TRBD2 matches 7 bases. V was clipped by 0 bases and J by 1 base; unmatched bases: 4. Looked up from germline, CDR1 is SGHRS and CDR2 is YFSETQ. The length of the CDR3 is 15 residues. The CDR3 sequence is CASSLGAGVSYEQYF. The CDR3 region has the DNA TGCGCCAGCAGCTTGGGGGCGGGAGTGTCCTACGAGCAGTACTTC.

This chain uses TRBV18 with TRBJ1-5; possible D gene TRBD1, 5 bases. Per germline, CDR1 KGHSH and CDR2 LQKENI. The CDR3 length is 14 residues. V lost 5 bases and J lost 0, with 8 bases in between. CDR3 bases: TGTGCCAGCTCATCAGACAGTAGCAATCAGCCCCAGCATTTT. Translated, it gives CASSSDSSNQPQHF.